The 22 T cell receptor beta chains reported below all come from one sample, sequenced in a study of T cell changes during pregnancy in multiple sclerosis. Some clones are missing from TCRdb's copy, which holds only in-frame ones; the method was immunoSEQ multiplex PCR. The repertoire has around 62,000 clones, around 90% of them found once; the top ten carry roughly 2.1%. Source: peripheral blood, taken in the second trimester of pregnancy. Receptors were obtained from a female donor in good health, enrolled as a control in a pregnancy study.

The chain joins TRBV5-1 to TRBJ2-3; 13 bases match TRBD2. The CDR3 sequence is 16 residues long. V gave up 4 bases and J gave up 1 base; unmatched junction bases: 3. Per germline, CDR1 SGHRS and CDR2 YFSETQ. Here the CDR3 DNA reads TGCGCCAGCAGCCTGGGACTAGCGGGACGCACAGATACGCAGTATTTT. Its translation: CASSLGLAGRTDTQYF.

V usage is TRBV29-1 and J usage is TRBJ1-3; no reliable D call. V was cut by 7 bases and J by 0 bases, with 7 bases left in between. The germline V gene encodes CDR1 SQVTM and CDR2 ANQGSEA. The CDR3 runs 12 residues. The CDR3 region is CSGLISGNTIYF. Here the CDR3 DNA reads TGCAGCGGACTAATCTCTGGAAACACCATATATTTT. Together with reference TRBV29-1 and TRBJ1-3, the CDR3 gives the full variable domain: SAVISQKPSRDICQRGTSLTIQCQVDSQVTMMFWYRQQPGQSLTLIATANQGSEATYESGFVIDKFPISRPNLTFSTLTVSNMSPEDSSIYLCSGLISGNTIYFGEGSWLTVV.

The rearrangement links TRBV5-1 to TRBJ2-2; D is unclear. The germline CDR1 and CDR2 sequences are SGHRS and YFSETQ. Trimming shortened V by 5 bases and J by 3 bases, and 11 bases separated the two germline ends. The CDR3 length is 14 residues. CDR3: CASRSLSDTGELFF. In DNA form, the CDR3 reads TGCGCCAGCAGGTCACTCTCCGACACCGGGGAGCTGTTTTTT.

The chain is built from TRBV27 and TRBJ2-7; D remains ambiguous. Germline CDR1 and CDR2: MNHEY and SMNVEV (reference sequence). V lost 2 bases to trimming and J lost 2 bases, with 10 bases between them. This CDR3 has 14 amino acids. CDR3 DNA: TGTGCCAGCAGTTTACGACACCCTGCCTACGAGCAGTACTTC. Translating it yields CASSLRHPAYEQYF.

The V and J genes are TRBV19 and TRBJ1-2; the match to TRBD1 covers 8 bases. Germline CDR1 LNHDA, CDR2 SQIVND (reference sequence). The CDR3 has 15 amino acids. The ends lost 3 bases at V and 7 bases at J; junction bases unmatched: 10. In nucleotides, the CDR3 is TGTGCCAGTAGTATGGGGCTCGGACAGGGAGGTGGCTACACCTTC. Its protein is CASSMGLGQGGGYTF.

V and J are TRBV9 and TRBJ2-3, with no clear D. Per germline, CDR1 SGDLS and CDR2 YYNGEE. V lost 6 bases to trimming and J lost 2 bases, with 4 bases between them. The CDR3 spans 11 residues. The CDR3 region has the DNA TGTGCCAGCACCAACACAGATACGCAGTATTTT. Amino acids: CASTNTDTQYF.

V gene TRBV19 combines with J gene TRBJ1-1; TRBD1 is a possible D gene (6 bases). The CDR3 totals 16 residues. Trimming stripped 0 bases from V and 1 base from J, with 12 bases between. Germline-derived CDR1 and CDR2 are LNHDA and SQIVND (reference sequence). CDR3 DNA sequence: TGTGCCAGTAGTATAGACCCACAGGGAACGAACACTGAAGCTTTCTTT. Encoded protein: CASSIDPQGTNTEAFF.

V and J are TRBV5-6 and TRBJ2-1, with 13 bases aligning to TRBD2. V trimming: 4 bases; J trimming: 4 bases; junction bases outside the gene matches: 11. The CDR3 has 18 amino acids. The V gene's germline CDR1 is SGHDT and CDR2 YYEEEE. Here the CDR3 reads CASSEDRTSGSGYNEQFF. The CDR3 DNA sequence: TGTGCCAGCAGCGAGGACCGGACTAGCGGGAGTGGGTACAATGAGCAGTTCTTC.

V and J are TRBV6-1 and TRBJ2-7; tentatively, D is TRBD1 (5 bases). V lost 2 bases and J lost 0, with 11 bases in between. The CDR3 has 15 residues. Germline assignment: CDR1 MNHNS and CDR2 SASEGT. CDR3 amino acids: CASSERGRSSYEQYF. The CDR3 DNA is TGTGCCAGCAGTGAAAGGGGCAGGAGCTCCTACGAGCAGTACTTC.

This clone has a single count. The V and J genes are TRBV2 and TRBJ1-5; 9 bases agree with TRBD1. Germline V lookup: CDR1 SNHLY, CDR2 FYNNEI. This CDR3 is built from 13 residues. Trimming removed 8 bases from V and 5 bases from J; junction bases left unmatched: 4. The CDR3 reads CASSTGGDQPQHF. CDR3 nucleotide sequence: TGTGCCAGCTCTACAGGGGGCGATCAGCCCCAGCATTTT.

V and J are TRBV2 and TRBJ1-4; D is perhaps TRBD1 (5 bases). Germline V gives CDR1 SNHLY, CDR2 FYNNEI. The germline V and J ends were trimmed by 4 bases and 0 bases, with 12 bases remaining between them. This CDR3 spans 16 amino acids. DNA for the CDR3: TGTGCCAGCAGTGGTTCAGGGATTTCAACTAATGAAAAACTGTTTTTT. This codes for CASSGSGISTNEKLFF.

This sequence joins TRBV29-1 and TRBJ2-7, with 7 bases matching TRBD2. V lost 2 bases, J lost 2 bases, and 9 bases stayed unmatched. Germline lookup yields CDR1 SQVTM and CDR2 ANQGSEA. This CDR3 comprises 15 residues. The CDR3 DNA reads TGCAGCGTTGAATCCTCTAGCGGAGAGACCTACGAGCAGTACTTC. It encodes CSVESSSGETYEQYF.

The chain joins TRBV29-1 to TRBJ1-4; 10 bases agree with TRBD1. Per the germline V gene, CDR1 is SQVTM and CDR2 is ANQGSEA. The CDR3 runs 14 residues. Losses at the gene ends were 3 bases for V and 10 bases for J; bases not matched to a gene: 8. CDR3 residues: CSVDSGQGVGKLFF. The CDR3 bases are TGCAGCGTTGACTCCGGACAGGGGGTAGGAAAACTGTTTTTT. Full variable domain (rest looked up from reference TRBV29-1 and TRBJ1-4): SAVISQKPSRDICQRGTSLTIQCQVDSQVTMMFWYRQQPGQSLTLIATANQGSEATYESGFVIDKFPISRPNLTFSTLTVSNMSPEDSSIYLCSVDSGQGVGKLFFGSGTQLSVL.

The genes are TRBV23-1 and TRBJ2-3; 7 bases fit TRBD1. TRBV23-1 falls under the ORF class, with uncertain function. After removal of 7 bases from V and 1 base from J, the junction contained 11 bases not matched to a gene. There are 16 residues in the CDR3. The CDR3 sequence: CASIWDRKHRTDTQYF. Written as DNA, the CDR3 is TGCGCCAGCATTTGGGACAGAAAACACCGCACAGATACGCAGTATTTT.

The chain joins TRBV28 to TRBJ2-1; 12 bases agree with TRBD1. After removal of 4 bases from V and 11 bases from J, the junction contained 15 bases not matched to a gene. Per germline, CDR1 MDHEN and CDR2 SYDVKM. The CDR3 is 17 residues long. The CDR3 loop reads CASSWPGTGGPNFQQFF. CDR3 coding DNA: TGTGCCAGCAGTTGGCCCGGGACAGGGGGCCCGAATTTTCAGCAGTTCTTC.

V usage is TRBV5-1 and J usage is TRBJ2-2, with D maybe TRBD1 (5 bases). Germline lookup yields CDR1 SGHRS and CDR2 YFSETQ. V was trimmed by 2 bases and J by 4 bases, leaving 12 bases between them. The CDR3 contains 15 residues. CDR3 sequence (DNA): TGCGCCAGCAGCTTAACCCTACAGGCCACCGGGGAGCTGTTTTTT. Amino acid sequence: CASSLTLQATGELFF. Combining the CDR3 with reference TRBV5-1 and TRBJ2-2 gives the whole variable domain KAGVTQTPRYLIKTRGQQVTLSCSPISGHRSVSWYQQTPGQGLQFLFEYFSETQRNKGNFPGRFSGRQFSNSRSEMNVSTLELGDSALYLCASSLTLQATGELFFGEGSRLTVL.

This sequence joins TRBV11-1 and TRBJ2-5; D may be TRBD1 (6 bases). Germline-derived CDR1 and CDR2 are SGHAT and FQDESV (reference sequence). The CDR3 loop spans 18 amino acids. V was clipped by 1 base and J by 2 bases, with 20 bases between them. The DNA of the CDR3 is TGTGCCAGCAGCTTAGTCGGATCGGGGACCAGGGGACAAGAGACCCAGTACTTC. Its translation: CASSLVGSGTRGQETQYF.

This rearrangement joins TRBV2 to TRBJ1-1; D gene unclear. Trimming left V 0 bases short and J 1 base short, with 6 bases between. Germline CDR1 SNHLY, CDR2 FYNNEI. CDR3 size: 14 residues. This CDR3 is CASSEALRNTEAFF. CDR3 DNA: TGTGCCAGCAGTGAAGCGCTGAGGAACACTGAAGCTTTCTTT.

This sequence joins TRBV15 and TRBJ2-1; D unresolved. The V gene's germline CDR1 is LNHNV and CDR2 YYDKDF (reference sequence). Trimming removed 0 bases from V and 7 bases from J, with 4 bases in between. The CDR3 is 12 amino acids. CDR3: CATSRDRNEQFF. The CDR3 nucleotides are TGTGCCACCAGCAGAGATCGGAATGAGCAGTTCTTC.

This chain joins TRBV10-3 and TRBJ2-3, with D possibly being TRBD1 (6 bases). Germline V gives CDR1 ENHRY, CDR2 SYGVKD. This CDR3 is 12 amino acids long. Deletions cut 6 bases from V and 4 bases from J, with 8 bases between. CDR3 amino acids: CAISRGPDTQYF. CDR3 DNA: TGTGCCATCAGCAGGGGACCAGATACGCAGTATTTT.

This clone was picked up one time. This chain connects TRBV6-1 to TRBJ1-1; D gene unclear. The CDR3 is 11 residues long. The germline V gene has CDR1 MNHNS and CDR2 SASEGT. The V and J ends lost 5 bases and 10 bases respectively, with 11 bases between them. CDR3 nucleotides: TGTGCCAGCAGTCCTAGATGGGTAGCTTTCTTT. Its translation is CASSPRWVAFF.

The chain links TRBV2 to TRBJ1-2; 7 bases are shared with TRBD1. The germline V gene encodes CDR1 SNHLY and CDR2 FYNNEI. J was trimmed by 4 bases and V by 4 bases; bases with no gene match: 6. The CDR3 is 14 residues long. CDR3 in amino acids: CASSVSGGGYGYTF. The CDR3 DNA reads TGTGCCAGCAGTGTATCAGGGGGTGGCTATGGCTACACCTTC.